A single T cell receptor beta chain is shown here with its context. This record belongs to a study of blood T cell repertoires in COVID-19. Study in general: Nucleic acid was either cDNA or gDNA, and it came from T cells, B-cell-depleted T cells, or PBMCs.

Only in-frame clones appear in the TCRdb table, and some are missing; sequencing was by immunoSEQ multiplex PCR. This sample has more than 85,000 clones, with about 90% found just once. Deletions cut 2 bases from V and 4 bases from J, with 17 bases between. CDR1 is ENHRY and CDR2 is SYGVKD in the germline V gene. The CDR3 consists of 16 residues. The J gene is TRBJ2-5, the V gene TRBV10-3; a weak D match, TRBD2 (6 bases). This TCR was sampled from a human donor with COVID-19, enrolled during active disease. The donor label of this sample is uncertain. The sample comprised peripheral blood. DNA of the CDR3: TGTGCCATCAGTGAGGAAAGGGAGGTATGGGCAGAGACCCAGTACTTC. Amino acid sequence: CAISEEREVWAETQYF.